These T cell receptor beta chains were read from a single sample in a study of fetal regulatory T cell absence and autoimmunity. Clones were read by immunoSEQ multiplex PCR, and TCRdb kept only the in-frame ones, dropping some. This sample has approximately 49,000 clones; roughly 80% occur once, and the top ten carry 0.41%. Sequencing was carried out using cord blood. These receptors all stem from a newborn boy with IPEX syndrome. Each CDR3 is given with its conserved first and last residue. Each record gives: J gene, clone size, V gene, D gene, CDR3 DNA, CDR3 protein. D genes are given only for firm matches. Clone sizes are given selectively: once, few, many, or a class where the clone is expanded.

>TRBJ1-4|.|TRBV7-2|.
TGTGCCAGCAGCCCCCAGCGGGCAACTAATGAAAAACTGTTTTTT
CASSPQRATNEKLFF
>TRBJ1-2|.|TRBV6-1|.
TGTGCCAGCAGTGAAAGGTGGGGCAGCGCCTATGGCTACACCTTC
CASSERWGSAYGYTF
>TRBJ2-3|few|TRBV5-4|TRBD2
TGTGCCAGCAGCTGGACTAGCGGGAGCACAGATACGCAGTATTTT
CASSWTSGSTDTQYF
>TRBJ1-2|.|TRBV4-3|TRBD1
TGCGCCAGCAGCCAAGGCCCCATATTAATGACAGGGGTTAACTATGGCTACACCTTC
CASSQGPILMTGVNYGYTF
>TRBJ2-7|.|TRBV18|.
TGTGCCAGCTCACCTACCTCCTACGAGCAGTACTTC
CASSPTSYEQYF
>TRBJ1-2|few|TRBV18|.
TGTGCCAGCTCAACGGGAGTGTATGGCTACACCTTC
CASSTGVYGYTF
>TRBJ2-5|.|TRBV18|TRBD2
TGTGCCAGCTCACCACCAGCGGGGGGGCAGACCCAGTACTTC
CASSPPAGGQTQYF
>TRBJ2-7|.|TRBV5-5|.
TGTGCCAGCTCCCTTGGACACCTAGGGCCCTACGAGCAGTACTTC
CASSLGHLGPYEQYF
>TRBJ1-1|once|TRBV6-5|.
TGTGCCAGCAGTTACGCGGGCAGACAGAACACTGAAGCTTTCTTT
CASSYAGRQNTEAFF
>TRBJ2-7|.|TRBV6-1|.
TGTGCCAGCAGTGACTCCTACGAGCAGTACTTC
CASSDSYEQYF
>TRBJ2-1|.|TRBV19|.
TGTGCCAGTAGATATAGCGTCTCCTACAATGAGCAGTTCTTC
CASRYSVSYNEQFF
>TRBJ2-3|.|TRBV4-1|TRBD1
TGCGCCAGCAGCCAAAGACAGGGGAGGGATACGCAGTATTTT
CASSQRQGRDTQYF
>TRBJ2-7|few|TRBV7-9|TRBD2
TGTGCCAGCAGCTCCCCGAAGCGGGAGGGCCACGAGCAGTACTTC
CASSSPKREGHEQYF
>TRBJ2-7|.|TRBV5-1|.
TGCGCCAGCAGCTTGGCTCCCCGGGTCAGGGCGGGCGACTACGAGCAGTACTTC
CASSLAPRVRAGDYEQYF
>TRBJ2-1|.|TRBV15|.
TGTGCCACCAGCAGAGGAACCGGGACTTTATACAATGAGCAGTTCTTC
CATSRGTGTLYNEQFF
>TRBJ1-4|.|TRBV9|.
TGTGCCAGCAGCGTAGGTGGGGGAGAGAATGAAAAACTGTTTTTT
CASSVGGGENEKLFF
>TRBJ2-3|.|TRBV25-1|.
TGTGCCAGCAGTGATGGAAGGCGGCAGATGAACACAGATACGCAGTATTTT
CASSDGRRQMNTDTQYF
>TRBJ1-1|.|TRBV4-1|.
TGCGCCAGCAGCCAAGCGTTCCGTCTGAACACTGAAGCTTTCTTT
CASSQAFRLNTEAFF
>TRBJ2-1|.|TRBV12-5|.
TGTGCTAGTGGTTTGGTAAGCAGTGGTTGGTACAATGAGCAGTTCTTC
CASGLVSSGWYNEQFF
>TRBJ2-7|few|TRBV6-5|.
TGTGCCAGCGGACGGGATCATACTTACGAGCAGTACTTC
CASGRDHTYEQYF
>TRBJ2-7|.|TRBV20-1|.
TGCAGTGCTCTAACAGGGTCCGAGCAGTACTTC
CSALTGSEQYF
>TRBJ2-7|once|TRBV11-2|TRBD2
TGTGCCAGCAGCTTAGGGGCTAGCGGGACGGGGGAGCAGTACTTC
CASSLGASGTGEQYF
>TRBJ1-2|.|TRBV5-1|.
TGCGCCAGCAGCTTGAGGGAGGGCAGCAACTATGGCTACACCTTC
CASSLREGSNYGYTF
>TRBJ2-3|.|TRBV7-6|TRBD2
TGTGCCAGCTCTAGGGGTACGGGGGGGCTCACAGATACGCAGTATTTT
CASSRGTGGLTDTQYF
>TRBJ1-2|.|TRBV4-3|.
TGCGCCAGCAGCCATGCTCCCGGGACCTATGGCTACACCTTC
CASSHAPGTYGYTF
>TRBJ2-5|.|TRBV7-9|.
TGTGCCAGCACCACCCCGCGGGTAGCGGCTGACCAAGAGACCCAGTACTTC
CASTTPRVAADQETQYF
>TRBJ2-3|once|TRBV7-2|.
TGTGCCAGCAGCTCGATTGACGACAGCGGGAGCACAGATACGCAGTATTTT
CASSSIDDSGSTDTQYF
>TRBJ2-7|few|TRBV30|.
TGTGCCTGGAGTGACTCGGTGAGGGAGCAGTACTTC
CAWSDSVREQYF
>TRBJ2-5|once|TRBV5-1|TRBD2
TGCGCCAGCAGCTGGGCTAGCGGAGCCCAAGAGACCCAGTACTTC
CASSWASGAQETQYF
>TRBJ2-7|.|TRBV27|.
TGTGCCAGCAGTCCGCTAACCACCGGGACTCCTCACTACGAGCAGTACTTC
CASSPLTTGTPHYEQYF
>TRBJ1-4|.|TRBV4-1|TRBD1
TGCGCCAGCAGCCGGACCAAGGGACAGGGAGATGAAAAACTGTTTTTT
CASSRTKGQGDEKLFF
>TRBJ2-5|.|TRBV10-3|TRBD2
TGTGCCACCTTGGCCGGGACTAGCGGGAGAGGACTGCGAGAGACCCAGTACTTC
CATLAGTSGRGLRETQYF
>TRBJ2-7|few|TRBV19|.
TGTGCCAGTAGTGTCTTCGGGGGGCCGGTTTACGAGCAGTACTTC
CASSVFGGPVYEQYF
>TRBJ1-5|.|TRBV19|.
TGTGCCAGTAGTATAACGGTCGGACAGAGCAATCAGCCCCAGCATTTT
CASSITVGQSNQPQHF
>TRBJ1-5|.|TRBV9|TRBD1
TGTGCCAGCAGCGGGACAGGGTCCCGATATAGCAATCAGCCCCAGCATTTT
CASSGTGSRYSNQPQHF
>TRBJ2-5|.|TRBV7-9|TRBD1
TGTGCCAGCAGCCGACAGGGTAACGGTCCCCAGTACTTC
CASSRQGNGPQYF
>TRBJ2-7|once|TRBV18|.
TGTGCCAGCTCCCCTAGGGGAAGAGGGATGATTAGCCCCTTCTCCTACGAGCAGTACTTC
CASSPRGRGMISPFSYEQYF
>TRBJ2-7|few|TRBV7-9|.
TGTGCCAGCAGCACCGGGACAACTCACGAGCAGTACTTC
CASSTGTTHEQYF
>TRBJ2-7|few|TRBV6-1|TRBD1
TGTGCCAGCAGTGAAGGGACAGGGGGCTACGAGCAGTACTTC
CASSEGTGGYEQYF
>TRBJ2-2|.|TRBV4-1|TRBD2
TGCGCCAGCAGCCACCTGGGACTAGCGGGAGGGCCGAACACCGGGGAGCTGTTTTTT
CASSHLGLAGGPNTGELFF
>TRBJ2-1|.|TRBV5-1|TRBD2
TGCGCCAGCAGCTTGGCCCAAACTAGCGGAGCTTCCTACAATGAGCAGTTCTTC
CASSLAQTSGASYNEQFF
>TRBJ2-7|once|TRBV27|.
TGTGCCAGCAGCTCCACCCTACTTCTCAGCTCCTACGAGCAGTACTTC
CASSSTLLLSSYEQYF
>TRBJ2-1|.|TRBV10-1|.
TGCGCCAGCAGACTACGCGGGACTCCTGGAGAGCAGTTCTTC
CASRLRGTPGEQFF
>TRBJ1-2|.|TRBV5-4|.
TGTGCCAGCAGCCCTCTGGGTCAGGGAAACTATGGCTACACCTTC
CASSPLGQGNYGYTF
>TRBJ2-7|.|TRBV5-6|TRBD2
TGTGCCAGCAGCGCAACTAGCGGGAGGGTTTACGAGCAGTACTTC
CASSATSGRVYEQYF
>TRBJ1-2|.|TRBV5-1|.
TGCGCCAGCAGCCCAGGCGACTATGGCTACACCTTC
CASSPGDYGYTF
>TRBJ1-2|.|TRBV27|TRBD1
TGTGCCAGCAGTTTAACCCTCCTCGGGACAGGGGATGGCTACACCTTC
CASSLTLLGTGDGYTF
>TRBJ2-1|.|TRBV30|TRBD1
TGTGCCTGGAGCTACGGGACAGGGGCCTACAATGAGCAGTTCTTC
CAWSYGTGAYNEQFF
>TRBJ2-7|.|TRBV7-9|.
TGTGCCAGCAGTCCCCAGGGAGGCAAAAGCTCCTACGAGCAGTACTTC
CASSPQGGKSSYEQYF
>TRBJ2-3|.|TRBV7-2|.
TGTGCCAGCAGCTTAGTCGGGGGAGTGAGCACAGATACGCAGTATTTT
CASSLVGGVSTDTQYF
>TRBJ1-5|.|TRBV9|.
TGTGCCAGCAGCGCGACCCTTAGCAATCAGCCCCAGCATTTT
CASSATLSNQPQHF
>TRBJ2-7|.|TRBV6-5|TRBD2
TGTGCCAGCAGTTACTCGACGAGCGGGAGTGGTTACGAGCAGTACTTC
CASSYSTSGSGYEQYF